These 30 T cell receptor beta chains originate from one sample sequenced in a study of human T cells and chemical hapten exposure. Noted time point: patch test 2, 6 weeks after DPC sensitization. Indicated treatment: therapeutic diphenylcyclopropenone sensitization with weekly scalp DPC. TCRdb recomputed calls from the RACE reads with MiXCR, one row per CDR3 protein. The data show approximately 120,000 distinct CDR3 sequences, 9.2% seen once. Material: whole blood, obtained in connection with sensitization to the hapten diphenylcyclopropenone (DPC). The source is a woman aged 40 to 55 with alopecia areata. Some clones in this sample may be carry-over from other donors' samples.

Ten or more counts support this clonotype. The chain has TRBV12-3 or TRBV12-4 and TRBJ2-7, with no clear D. V was trimmed by 7 bases and J by 7 bases, leaving 17 bases between them. CDR3 length equals 13 residues. The CDR3 bases are TGTGCCAGCACCGCACTCATGGGCCAGGAGCAGTACTTC. It translates to CASTALMGQEQYF.

This clonotype was seen a handful of times. This chain links TRBV28 with TRBJ1-6, with D possibly being TRBD1 (5 bases). In germline, CDR1 is MDHEN, CDR2 SYDVKM. V was clipped by 3 bases and J by 8 bases, with 11 bases between them. CDR3 length equals 14 residues. CDR3 coding DNA: TGTGCCAGCAGTTTGGAAGGGGTAGATTCACCCCTCCACTTT. It specifies CASSLEGVDSPLHF.

The CDR3 is CASSHLAESGGNEQFF. The CDR3 nucleotides are TGCGCCAGCAGCCACCTTGCTGAGAGCGGGGGCAATGAGCAGTTCTTC. The chain couples TRBV4-3 to TRBJ2-1; TRBD2 aligns across 8 bases. Germline V gives CDR1 LGHNA, CDR2 YSLEER. There are 16 residues in the CDR3. The V segment lost 3 bases and the J segment 6 bases; nucleotides outside the gene matches: 10.

The chain joins TRBV28 to TRBJ2-7; no reliable D call. CDR1 and CDR2 from the germline V gene are MDHEN and SYDVKM. The ends were cut back, 5 bases at V and 6 bases at J, with 17 bases in the middle. CDR3 length: 14 amino acids. The DNA of the CDR3 is TGTGCCAGCAGTAAGTGGGCGGAGACGGGCGAGCAGTACTTC. It codes for CASSKWAETGEQYF. Filled out from reference TRBV28 and TRBJ2-7, the complete variable domain reads DVKVTQSSRYLVKRTGEKVFLECVQDMDHENMFWYRQDPGLGLRLIYFSYDVKMKEKGDIPEGYSVSREKKERFSLILESASTNQTSMYLCASSKWAETGEQYFGPGTRLTVT.

The table lists this clonotype with many counts. The gene calls are TRBV7-2 and TRBJ2-5; 8 nucleotides match TRBD2. V gave up 2 bases and J gave up 5 bases; unmatched junction bases: 7. Per germline, CDR1 SGHTA and CDR2 FQGNSA. This CDR3 is built from 15 residues. CDR3 sequence reads: CASSLLTGGPETQYF. DNA for the CDR3: TGTGCCAGCAGCTTACTTACGGGGGGGCCCGAGACCCAGTACTTC.

This clonotype was picked up many times. The rearrangement joins TRBV28 to TRBJ1-5; D is ambiguous. The CDR3 spans 12 residues. V lost 7 bases to trimming and J lost 7 bases, with 11 bases between them. Germline-derived CDR1 and CDR2 are MDHEN and SYDVKM. CDR3 sequence reads: CASTEAQQPQHF. Here the CDR3 DNA reads TGTGCCAGCACGGAAGCCCAACAGCCCCAGCATTTT.

The chain joins TRBV7-3 to TRBJ2-3, with 7 nucleotides matching TRBD1. This CDR3 comprises 15 residues. V gave up 5 bases and J gave up 0 bases; unmatched junction bases: 5. Germline V gene lookup returns CDR1 SGHTA and CDR2 FQGTGA. The chain's CDR3 is CASSPLGGSTDTQYF. CDR3 in DNA: TGTGCCAGCAGCCCCTTAGGGGGCAGCACAGATACGCAGTATTTT.

This clonotype came up once. DNA of the CDR3: TGCAGCGTTGACGGAGGTATCTATGGCTACACCTTC. Translating gives CSVDGGIYGYTF. The chain has TRBV29-1 and TRBJ1-2; D remains unclear. CDR1 and CDR2 from the germline V gene are SQVTM and ANQGSEA. V dropped 3 bases and J dropped 4 bases, with 9 bases sitting between them. The CDR3 runs 12 residues.

This clonotype was seen more than once but under ten times. The chain combines TRBV5-1 with TRBJ2-1; D might be TRBD1 (5 bases). The CDR3 spans 12 residues. V shed 5 bases and J shed 6 bases, with 9 bases lying between them. Germline lookup yields CDR1 SGHRS and CDR2 YFSETQ. The CDR3 here is CASSQGPNEQFF. In nucleotides, the CDR3 is TGCGCCAGCAGTCAGGGTCCCAATGAGCAGTTCTTC.

This sequence joins TRBV7-9 and TRBJ2-5, with D maybe TRBD2 (5 bases). This CDR3 region has 14 residues. Germline V gene lookup returns CDR1 SEHNR and CDR2 FQNEAQ (reference sequence). Trimming left V 4 bases short and J 5 bases short, with 14 bases between. CDR3 coding DNA: TGTGCCAGCAGCTGGAGGTTTGGGGAGGAGACCCAGTACTTC. Translating it yields CASSWRFGEETQYF.

This clonotype occurred a few times. The chain links TRBV7-8 to TRBJ2-1; D is possibly TRBD1 or TRBD2 (5 bases each). V lost 8 bases and J 10 bases, leaving 15 bases between the germline ends. CDR1 and CDR2 from the germline V gene are SGHVS and FQNEAQ. The length of the CDR3 is 12 residues. CDR3 loop: CASGWDPQEQFF. As DNA, the CDR3 is TGTGCCAGCGGTTGGGACCCGCAAGAGCAGTTCTTC.

The gene calls are TRBV7-8 and TRBJ1-2; 7 bases are a match to TRBD1. Per the germline V gene, CDR1 is SGHVS and CDR2 is FQNEAQ. V lost 0 bases, J lost 2 bases, and 6 bases stayed unmatched. This CDR3 spans 16 amino acids. The CDR3 bases are TGTGCCAGCAGCTTAGCAGGGGGCGCGGGAAACTATGGCTACACCTTC. Its protein is CASSLAGGAGNYGYTF. The full variable domain, with the rest looked up from reference TRBV7-8 and TRBJ1-2, is GAGVSQSPRYKVAKRGQDVALRCDPISGHVSLFWYQQALGQGPEFLTYFQNEAQLDKSGLPSDRFFAERPEGSVSTLKIQRTQQEDSAVYLCASSLAGGAGNYGYTFGSGTRLTVV.

In this sample, this clonotype turned up many times. The chain joins TRBV19 to TRBJ2-7; no firm D call. CDR1 is LNHDA, CDR2 SQIVND, per germline (reference sequence). V was shortened by 1 base and J by 0 bases, with 4 bases between the two germline ends. This CDR3 contains 13 residues. The CDR3 loop reads CASSIVNSYEQYF. CDR3 bases: TGTGCCAGTAGTATAGTCAACTCCTACGAGCAGTACTTC.

This clonotype was recorded a few times. The chain uses TRBV7-6 and TRBJ1-2; the D is unclear. The CDR3 has 13 residues. V lost 2 bases, J lost 3 bases, and 7 bases lay in between. Germline V gene sequence: CDR1 SGHVS, CDR2 FNYEAQ. CDR3 in amino acids: CASSLNDHYGYTF. The CDR3 nucleotides read TGTGCCAGCAGCTTAAACGACCACTATGGCTACACCTTC.

This clonotype was detected ten times or more. This sequence joins TRBV20-1 and TRBJ1-5; TRBD1 matches 7 bases. The trim removed 5 bases at V and 6 bases at J, leaving 4 bases unmatched. This CDR3 has 12 amino acids. Germline assignment: CDR1 DFQATT and CDR2 SNEGSKA (reference sequence). The CDR3 sequence is CSAYRGGQPQHF. The CDR3 DNA sequence: TGCAGTGCTTACAGGGGAGGTCAGCCCCAGCATTTT.

V is TRBV7-6 and J is TRBJ1-4; D remains unclear. Germline CDR1 is SGHVS and CDR2 is FNYEAQ. V was clipped by 1 base and J by 0 bases, with 6 bases between them. There are 15 residues in the CDR3. The CDR3 bases are TGTGCCAGCAGCTTAGAGCCTGCAACTAATGAAAAACTGTTTTTT. Amino acids: CASSLEPATNEKLFF.

This clonotype was seen only a few times. The chain is built from TRBV5-4 and TRBJ1-3; perhaps TRBD1 as D (5 bases). With 2 bases removed from V and 0 bases from J, the gap between germline ends came to 12 bases. CDR3 length equals 16 residues. Germline CDR1 reads SGHNT; CDR2 reads YYREEE (reference sequence). The CDR3 DNA is TGTGCCAGCAGCTTCGATCCAGGGTTCTCTGGAAACACCATATATTTT. Its protein product is CASSFDPGFSGNTIYF.

Details on this clonotype: This may be a read error: a much more frequent sequence differs by one nucleotide. Here the CDR3 omits its conserved ending phenylalanine or tryptophan, so a read error is the likely source. V gene TRBV7-2 combines with J gene TRBJ2-3; maybe TRBD2 (5 bases). Trimming took off 0 bases at V and 4 bases at J, with 14 bases between the two ends. CDR1 is SGHTA, CDR2 FQGNSA, per germline. This CDR3 contains 16 residues. The CDR3 DNA reads as TGTGCCAGCAGCTTAGCTCGGAATATCGGGGCAGATACGCAGTATTTA. Protein: CASSLARNIGADTQYL.

Only a few counts were recorded for this clonotype. The CDR3 sequence: CASSEDLGNTEAFF. The CDR3 region has the DNA TGTGCCAGCAGTGAAGACCTGGGGAACACTGAAGCTTTCTTT. The V and J genes are TRBV6-1 and TRBJ1-1; no firm D call. The CDR3 covers 14 residues. V was trimmed by 1 base and J by 1 base, leaving 7 bases between them. CDR1 is MNHNS and CDR2 is SASEGT in the germline V gene.

This clonotype was observed many times. V and J are TRBV12-3 or TRBV12-4 and TRBJ2-7; 11 bases agree with TRBD1. This CDR3 has 16 residues. V shed 3 bases and J 5 bases; nucleotides not matched to a gene: 9. The CDR3 sequence is CASSFLIGQGADEQYF. The CDR3 DNA follows: TGTGCCAGCAGTTTTCTCATCGGACAGGGGGCTGACGAGCAGTACTTC.

V and J are TRBV6-6 and TRBJ2-1, with 8 bases aligning to TRBD2. The germline CDR1 and CDR2 sequences are MNHNY and SVGAGI (reference sequence). The CDR3 runs 14 residues. With V trimmed by 1 base and J by 9 bases, 5 bases remained unmatched. The CDR3 bases are TGTGCCAGCAGTTACTTGGGGCTAGCGGGTGAGCAGTTCTTC. Amino acid sequence: CASSYLGLAGEQFF.

This clonotype was counted only a few times. The chain joins TRBV6-5 to TRBJ1-1; no reliable D call. The V end lost 0 bases, the J end lost 2 bases, and 10 bases lay between the germline ends. In germline, CDR1 is MNHEY, CDR2 SVGAGI. This CDR3 is built from 15 residues. Here the CDR3 reads CASSYSSAFNTEAFF. CDR3 nucleotide sequence: TGTGCCAGCAGTTACTCCTCAGCGTTTAACACTGAAGCTTTCTTT.

In its sample, this clonotype was seen a few times. J is TRBJ1-1 and V is TRBV10-2, with TRBD1 matching over 10 bases. Germline V gene sequence: CDR1 WSHSY, CDR2 SAAADI. V was clipped by 9 bases and J by 1 base; unmatched bases: 2. CDR3 length: 13 residues. The CDR3 DNA sequence: TGCGCCAGTGACAGGGGGCGGAACACTGAAGCTTTCTTT. Translation: CASDRGRNTEAFF.

Ten or more counts support this clonotype. This sequence joins TRBV4-3 and TRBJ1-4, with D unresolved. CDR1 and CDR2 from the germline V gene are LGHNA and YSLEER. The CDR3 consists of 14 residues. The V end was cut by 5 bases, the J end by 7 bases, with 14 bases between. This CDR3 reads CASSYTRWGEKLFF. In nucleotides, the CDR3 is TGCGCCAGCAGCTACACCCGCTGGGGTGAAAAACTGTTTTTT.

The chain joins TRBV7-9 to TRBJ2-7, with 10 bases aligning to TRBD1. This CDR3 region has 14 residues. In germline, CDR1 is SEHNR, CDR2 FQNEAQ (reference sequence). With V trimmed by 5 bases and J by 3 bases, 4 bases remained unmatched. The CDR3 DNA follows: TGTGCCAGCAGCGGGGGGACAGGGGTCTACGAGCAGTACTTC. Its translation is CASSGGTGVYEQYF.

In this sample, this clonotype turned up many times. The chain is built from TRBV6-5 and TRBJ1-2; D possibly corresponds to TRBD1 (5 bases). Trimming pared 5 bases from V and 5 bases from J, leaving 12 bases between. Germline V gene lookup returns CDR1 MNHEY and CDR2 SVGAGI. The CDR3 loop spans 13 amino acids. The CDR3 is CASSTMGGYGYTF. CDR3 DNA: TGTGCCAGCAGTACGATGGGGGGTTATGGCTACACCTTC.

The chain couples TRBV6-2 or TRBV6-3 to TRBJ2-1; D might be TRBD1 (5 bases). Between the trimmed V and J ends, which lost 8 bases and 6 bases, there was a span of 14 bases. The length of the CDR3 is 13 residues. CDR1 is MNHEY and CDR2 is SVGEGT in the germline V gene. CDR3 DNA sequence: TGTGCCAGCGAGGACATTCATGTCAATGAGCAGTTCTTC. Its translation is CASEDIHVNEQFF.

This clonotype was observed at least ten times. The chain joins TRBV12-3 or TRBV12-4 to TRBJ2-1; TRBD2 matches 9 bases. CDR3 length: 15 amino acids. The V and J ends lost 3 bases and 10 bases, in that order; junction bases with no gene match: 10. The CDR3 sequence is CASSLARGGWVEQFF. The CDR3 DNA reads TGTGCCAGCAGTTTGGCGCGGGGGGGCTGGGTCGAGCAGTTCTTC.

This clonotype was picked up a small number of times. The chain carries TRBV4-2 and TRBJ1-6, with D perhaps matching TRBD1 (6 bases). CDR3 size: 16 residues. Deletions cut 0 bases from V and 10 bases from J, with 16 bases between. From germline, CDR1 is LGHNA and CDR2 YNFKEQ. The CDR3 protein is CASSQESRGERSPLHF. The CDR3 DNA sequence: TGTGCCAGCAGCCAAGAATCCAGGGGAGAGAGGTCACCCCTCCACTTT.

In its sample, this clonotype was seen a few times. V is TRBV10-2 and J is TRBJ1-5; a possible D gene is TRBD1 (6 bases). Germline-derived CDR1 and CDR2 are WSHSY and SAAADI. V lost 8 bases and J 2 bases, leaving 22 bases between the germline ends. The CDR3 length is 17 residues. CDR3 loop: CASGGYREGYGNQPQHF. Here the CDR3 DNA reads TGCGCCAGCGGGGGATACAGGGAGGGCTATGGCAATCAGCCCCAGCATTTT.